The present T cell receptor (beta chain) was sequenced within a study of spatial heterogeneity in lung cancer. TCRdb independently ran MiXCR on the 5' RACE reads; one entry per CDR3 protein. In the table there are more than 65,000 distinct CDR3 sequences, approximately 8.1% of which are singletons. There are 13 residues in the CDR3. The V segment lost 2 bases and the J segment 7 bases; nucleotides outside the gene matches: 4. Germline V CDR1 and CDR2: LNHDA, SQIVND (reference sequence). Time point reported: sample taken at primary tumor resection. This clonotype has only a few counts. The TCR originated in a male donor with early-stage non-small cell lung cancer. The J gene is TRBJ1-2, the V gene TRBV19; TRBD1 matches 7 bases. The specimen comprised PBMCs, sampled at surgery. The CDR3 here is CASSIKTGLGYTF. For the CDR3, the DNA is TGTGCCAGTAGTATAAAGACAGGGCTTGGCTACACCTTC.